This section outlines one TCR beta chain sequence together with its context. The target antigen is unknown. The CDR3 is 15 amino acids. The germline V gene has CDR1 MNHEY and CDR2 SMNVEV (reference sequence). V was shortened by 5 bases and J by 5 bases, with 16 bases between the two germline ends. TCRdb's copy holds only in-frame clones and misses some; the assay was immunoSEQ multiplex PCR. The sample records around 68,000 clones, over 75% being singletons. The sample is drawn from a study of identifying expanded T cells in peripheral blood. No infections or other immune events were documented during collection. General study results and limits: Over approximately two and four weeks, about 15 and 19 clones changed, versus around 1.3 between replicates. Across healthy donors, higher total template counts meant significantly greater roughly two-week count variance.

The sequence derives from a person aged 18 to 70 in good health. The specimen sequenced was blood. This sequence joins TRBV27 and TRBJ1-5; perhaps TRBD1 as D (5 bases). CDR3 in DNA: TGTGCCAGCAGTCAACTGATGGGGGGGGATCAGCCCCAGCATTTT. It translates to CASSQLMGGDQPQHF.